This entry lists 20 T cell receptor beta chains sequenced from one sample in a study of shared T cell receptors in the human thymus. Sequencing was performed with immunoSEQ multiplex PCR; in TCRdb, only in-frame clones are kept and a portion is missing. Altogether approximately 400,000 clones are present, around 95% being singletons, with the ten largest covering 0.015% to 0.025%. The sequenced sample consisted of thymocytes. The origin of the receptors is a human donor.

This chain links TRBV18 with TRBJ2-1, with D unclear. The germline gives CDR1 KGHSH, CDR2 LQKENI. CDR3 length: 11 amino acids. Deletions cut 4 bases from V and 8 bases from J, with 6 bases between. CDR3 coding DNA: TGTGCCAGCTCACGTCAGGATGAGCAGTTCTTC. This encodes CASSRQDEQFF.

This clone has a single count. The genes are TRBV19 and TRBJ2-1; 8 nucleotides line up with TRBD1. CDR1 is LNHDA and CDR2 is SQIVND in the germline V gene (reference sequence). The CDR3 covers 17 residues. V lost 3 bases and J lost 6; bases outside the gene matches: 13. CDR3 bases: TGTGCCAGTAGTATGGGCAGCAGGCAGGGGGCGGTCAATGAGCAGTTCTTC. Translated: CASSMGSRQGAVNEQFF.

The chain combines TRBV6-5 with TRBJ2-1; D uncertain. V dropped 0 bases and J dropped 5 bases, with 11 bases sitting between them. Germline loops: CDR1 MNHEY, CDR2 SVGAGI. CDR3 length equals 15 residues. DNA for the CDR3: TGTGCCAGCAGTTACTCCCGCTATTCCCACAATGAGCAGTTCTTC. Its translation: CASSYSRYSHNEQFF.

The chain couples TRBV7-3 to TRBJ2-3; D gene ambiguous. The CDR3 covers 14 residues. V lost 4 bases to trimming and J lost 5 bases, with 13 bases between them. Germline V gene sequence: CDR1 SGHTA, CDR2 FQGTGA. The CDR3 loop is CASSSRPIGDTQYF. In DNA, the CDR3 is TGTGCCAGCAGCTCCAGACCTATTGGAGATACGCAGTATTTT.

The rearrangement links TRBV11-2 to TRBJ2-5; D perhaps matches TRBD1 (5 bases). Looked up from germline, CDR1 is SGHAT and CDR2 is FQNNGV. The CDR3 is 12 residues long. Between the trimmed V and J ends, which lost 5 bases and 7 bases, there was a span of 11 bases. The CDR3 sequence: CASSPTRGTQYF. The CDR3 DNA is TGTGCCAGCAGCCCAACAAGGGGGACCCAGTACTTC.

The V call is TRBV28, the J call TRBJ1-5; a possible D gene is TRBD1 (6 bases). CDR3 length: 16 amino acids. CDR1 MDHEN and CDR2 SYDVKM come from the germline V gene. Trimming pared 7 bases from V and 3 bases from J, leaving 19 bases between. The CDR3 sequence is CASTRWGHQVNQPQHF. The CDR3 coding sequence is TGTGCCAGCACCCGGTGGGGGCACCAAGTCAATCAGCCCCAGCATTTT.

The chain couples TRBV30 to TRBJ2-2; 8 positions match TRBD2. V shed 6 bases, J shed 2 bases, and the junction held 11 bases outside the gene matches. The V gene's germline CDR1 is GTSNPN and CDR2 SVGIG (reference sequence). The CDR3 totals 16 residues. The CDR3 loop reads CACSASSGLNTGELFF. In DNA form, the CDR3 reads TGTGCCTGCTCCGCCTCTAGCGGGCTCAACACCGGGGAGCTGTTTTTT.

The chain combines TRBV28 with TRBJ1-1; 7 nucleotides agree with TRBD1. Losses at the gene ends were 8 bases for V and 6 bases for J; bases not matched to a gene: 21. Per the germline V gene, CDR1 is MDHEN and CDR2 is SYDVKM. CDR3 length: 17 residues. CDR3 region: CASVRIEEQGSGAEAFF. In nucleotides, the CDR3 is TGTGCCAGCGTCCGAATAGAAGAACAGGGGTCGGGGGCTGAAGCTTTCTTT.

The V gene is TRBV30, the J gene TRBJ2-3; TRBD1 matches at 12 bases. The length of the CDR3 is 15 residues. Germline V gene lookup returns CDR1 GTSNPN and CDR2 SVGIG (reference sequence). The V segment lost 5 bases and the J segment 4 bases; nucleotides outside the gene matches: 7. CDR3 nucleotides: TGTGCCTGGGGGGGACAGGGGGCGTCTCCAGATACGCAGTATTTT. This sequence encodes CAWGGQGASPDTQYF.

Comment on this clone: The same CDR3 also results from other DNA sequences found in this sample. The chain is built from TRBV2 and TRBJ2-2, with D uncertain. CDR1 and CDR2 from the germline V gene are SNHLY and FYNNEI. This CDR3 region has 15 residues. V was cut by 4 bases and J by 0 bases, with 9 bases left in between. The CDR3 DNA reads as TGTGCCAGCAGTGTACAGCACTCGAACACCGGGGAGCTGTTTTTT. Its protein is CASSVQHSNTGELFF.

V usage is TRBV5-5 and J usage is TRBJ2-1, with 11 bases lining up with TRBD2. Germline lookup yields CDR1 SGHKS and CDR2 YYEKEE (reference sequence). The V segment lost 0 bases and the J segment 8 bases; nucleotides outside the gene matches: 7. The CDR3 is made up of 16 amino acids. The CDR3 nucleotides read TGTGCCAGCAGCTTGGCGGTAGCGGGAGGGAGGGATGAGCAGTTCTTC. Amino acid sequence: CASSLAVAGGRDEQFF.

This clone has more than one count but fewer than ten. The CDR3: CASSFGTNSYEQYF. The CDR3 DNA follows: TGTGCCAGCAGCTTCGGGACAAACTCCTACGAGCAGTACTTC. The V gene is TRBV5-4, the J gene TRBJ2-7, with D possibly being TRBD1 (6 bases). Trimming took off 2 bases at V and 0 bases at J, with 9 bases between the two ends. Germline loops: CDR1 SGHNT, CDR2 YYREEE (reference sequence). CDR3 size: 14 residues.

The rearrangement joins TRBV5-6 to TRBJ2-7; D is unclear. Trimming took 0 bases from V and 0 from J, leaving 7 bases between them. Germline-derived CDR1 and CDR2 are SGHDT and YYEEEE. The CDR3 loop spans 14 amino acids. The CDR3 protein is CASSLGHGSYEQYF. CDR3 DNA: TGTGCCAGCAGCTTGGGGCACGGCTCCTACGAGCAGTACTTC.

The chain uses TRBV30 and TRBJ2-6; D may be TRBD1 (6 bases). This CDR3 has 15 amino acids. Germline V gene lookup returns CDR1 GTSNPN and CDR2 SVGIG (reference sequence). V lost 0 bases, J lost 2 bases, and 8 bases lay in between. The CDR3 bases are TGTGCCTGGAGTGTAGGGGGTACTGGGGCCAACGTCCTGACTTTC. As protein: CAWSVGGTGANVLTF. The full variable domain, completed using reference TRBV30 and TRBJ2-6, is SQTIHQWPATLVQPVGSPLSLECTVEGTSNPNLYWYRQAAGRGLQLLFYSVGIGQISSEVPQNLSASRPQDRQFILSSKKLLLSDSGFYLCAWSVGGTGANVLTFGAGSRLTVL.

The rearrangement joins TRBV18 to TRBJ2-7, with D possibly matching TRBD2 (5 bases). This CDR3 has 15 residues. The V end was cut by 4 bases, the J end by 5 bases, with 18 bases between. Germline lookup yields CDR1 KGHSH and CDR2 LQKENI. CDR3 in amino acids: CASSRTGQARDEQYF. CDR3 nucleotide sequence: TGTGCCAGCTCACGTACCGGGCAGGCGAGGGACGAGCAGTACTTC.

J is TRBJ2-1 and V is TRBV4-3; 9 positions match TRBD1. The CDR3 is made up of 17 amino acids. V shed 3 bases and J 2 bases; nucleotides not matched to a gene: 8. CDR1 and CDR2 from the germline V gene are LGHNA and YSLEER. CDR3 bases: TGCGCCAGCAGCCAGGAGGTCTGGGACAGGGCCTACAATGAGCAGTTCTTC. Encoded protein: CASSQEVWDRAYNEQFF.

V and J are TRBV19 and TRBJ2-2, with unresolved D. The V gene lost 1 base and the J gene lost 6 bases, with 21 bases spanning the gap. Germline CDR1 and CDR2: LNHDA and SQIVND (reference sequence). The length of the CDR3 is 18 residues. The CDR3 DNA follows: TGTGCCAGTAGTATAGGATTTGGTCGGGCCCTCAACTCCGGGGAGCTGTTTTTT. The encoded protein is CASSIGFGRALNSGELFF.

The rearrangement uses TRBV2 and TRBJ2-7; no clear D gene. The length of the CDR3 is 13 residues. Per germline, CDR1 SNHLY and CDR2 FYNNEI. V lost 7 bases to trimming and J lost 7 bases, with 17 bases between them. The CDR3 sequence: CASTLDSLREQYF. Written as DNA, the CDR3 is TGTGCCAGCACTCTCGACTCCCTCCGAGAGCAGTACTTC.

The genes are TRBV4-3 and TRBJ2-1; TRBD2 matches at 7 bases. Germline V gene data show CDR1 as LGHNA and CDR2 as YSLEER. V lost 0 bases, J lost 7 bases, and 18 bases stayed unmatched. The CDR3 length is 19 residues. CDR3 DNA: TGCGCCAGCAGCCAAGATAGGGTTGGTTGGGAGGGCCGAAAGAATGAGCAGTTCTTC. Residues: CASSQDRVGWEGRKNEQFF.

A few counts support this clone. CDR3 in amino acids: CASSEANRVAMFSNQPQHF. CDR3 sequence (DNA): TGTGCCAGCAGTGAAGCGAACAGGGTGGCTATGTTTAGCAATCAGCCCCAGCATTTT. The J gene is TRBJ1-5, the V gene TRBV6-1, with D possibly TRBD1 on 6 matching bases. This CDR3 has 19 residues. Between the trimmed V and J ends, which lost 0 bases and 0 bases, there was a span of 18 bases. Germline V gives CDR1 MNHNS, CDR2 SASEGT.